The 20 T cell receptor beta chains given below trace back to one sample, sequenced in a study of cytomegalovirus exposure and HLA in healthy donors. PCR primers comprised 60 Vbeta and 13 Jbeta primers. Measured with immunoSEQ multiplex PCR; TCRdb has only the in-frame clones, and not every one. The table includes 70,000 to 100,000 clones, approximately 80% detected once. Sequencing used PBMCs. The receptors originated from a man between 50 and 59 years old in good health and CMV-seropositive.

This rearrangement joins TRBV7-9 to TRBJ2-3; D is unclear. The CDR3 spans 12 residues. The V and J ends lost 3 bases and 1 base respectively, with 2 bases between them. Germline values: CDR1 SEHNR, CDR2 FQNEAQ (reference sequence). The CDR3: CASSFGTDTQYF. The CDR3, as DNA: TGTGCCAGCAGCTTCGGCACAGATACGCAGTATTTT.

The gene calls are TRBV29-1 and TRBJ1-1; 7 bases agree with TRBD1. Per the germline V gene, CDR1 is SQVTM and CDR2 is ANQGSEA. The CDR3 runs to 13 residues. V gave up 6 bases and J gave up 1 base; unmatched junction bases: 5. CDR3 sequence (DNA): TGCAGCGTGCTCCAGGGGGGGAACACTGAAGCTTTCTTT. It codes for CSVLQGGNTEAFF.

The V gene is TRBV5-4, the J gene TRBJ2-1, with 11 bases fitting TRBD1. The CDR3 is 15 residues long. J gave up 5 bases and V 3 bases, and 4 bases lay outside the gene matches. CDR1 and CDR2 from the germline V gene are SGHNT and YYREEE (reference sequence). CDR3: CASSWTGGRDNEQFF. The CDR3 region has the DNA TGTGCCAGCAGCTGGACAGGGGGCCGCGACAATGAGCAGTTCTTC.

This chain links TRBV7-2 with TRBJ1-2, with 8 bases identical to TRBD1. From germline, CDR1 is SGHTA and CDR2 FQGNSA. The CDR3 contains 14 residues. Trimming at V came to 5 bases and at J to 8 bases, leaving 10 bases not matched to a gene. CDR3 DNA: TGTGCCAGCAGCCACGGACAGGGAGAAGGAGGCTACACCTTC. Protein sequence: CASSHGQGEGGYTF.

The chain links TRBV6-5 to TRBJ2-5; TRBD1 matches at 7 bases. CDR3 length: 14 residues. The J segment lost 5 bases and the V segment lost 0 bases, leaving 3 bases of the junction unmatched. Germline CDR1 reads MNHEY; CDR2 reads SVGAGI. CDR3 amino acids: CASSYSTGLETQYF. For the CDR3, the DNA is TGTGCCAGCAGTTACTCGACAGGGCTGGAGACCCAGTACTTC.

The chain uses TRBV27 and TRBJ1-2, with D hard to call. Germline lookup yields CDR1 MNHEY and CDR2 SMNVEV (reference sequence). CDR3 length: 15 amino acids. V was pared by 0 bases and J by 4 bases, with 12 bases between. CDR3: CASSLSPTVIYGYTF. The CDR3 bases are TGTGCCAGCAGTTTATCCCCCACGGTAATCTATGGCTACACCTTC.

This clone was found once. The chain uses TRBV20-1 and TRBJ1-4; D is uncertain. Germline assignment: CDR1 DFQATT and CDR2 SNEGSKA (reference sequence). V was clipped by 4 bases and J by 4 bases, with 4 bases between them. The CDR3 has 11 residues. The DNA for the CDR3 is TGCAGTGCTAACAGTAATGAAAAACTGTTTTTT. It encodes CSANSNEKLFF.

V gene TRBV19 combines with J gene TRBJ2-2, with 13 bases that match TRBD2. Trimming cost V 3 bases and J 5 bases; bases outside gene matches: 6. Looked up from germline, CDR1 is LNHDA and CDR2 is SQIVND (reference sequence). The length of the CDR3 is 17 residues. Here the CDR3 reads CASSIRTSGSRTGELFF. For the CDR3, the DNA is TGTGCCAGTAGTATTCGGACTAGCGGGAGTCGGACCGGGGAGCTGTTTTTT.

The rearrangement uses TRBV27 and TRBJ2-3, with TRBD1 as a possible D gene (5 bases). Trimming cost V 2 bases and J 1 base, with 10 bases left between them. Germline CDR1 and CDR2: MNHEY and SMNVEV (reference sequence). CDR3 length: 15 residues. CDR3 loop: CASSLKGQGTDTQYF. The DNA of the CDR3 is TGTGCCAGCAGTTTAAAAGGACAAGGCACAGATACGCAGTATTTT.

The chain links TRBV19 to TRBJ1-4, with 10 bases aligning to TRBD1. With V trimmed by 6 bases and J by 8 bases, 3 bases remained unmatched. The CDR3 length is 13 residues. Germline lookup yields CDR1 LNHDA and CDR2 SQIVND (reference sequence). The CDR3 bases are TGTGCCAGTAGAGGGACAGGGGAGGAAAAACTGTTTTTT. Translated, it gives CASRGTGEEKLFF.

The gene calls are TRBV5-1 and TRBJ2-1, with 13 positions matching TRBD2. Trimming at V came to 6 bases and at J to 7 bases, leaving 7 bases not matched to a gene. Germline loops: CDR1 SGHRS, CDR2 YFSETQ. This CDR3 region has 15 residues. The CDR3 DNA reads as TGCGCCAGCACCAGACTAGCGGGAGGTCCTAATGAGCAGTTCTTC. Translating gives CASTRLAGGPNEQFF.

V and J are TRBV27 and TRBJ2-5; a weak D match, TRBD2 (6 bases). The CDR3 consists of 13 residues. Germline CDR1 reads MNHEY; CDR2 reads SMNVEV (reference sequence). Trimming took 5 bases from V and 4 from J, leaving 11 bases between them. CDR3 sequence: CASSRRGTETQYF. The CDR3 region has the DNA TGTGCCAGCAGTCGACGGGGGACAGAGACCCAGTACTTC.

The chain recombines TRBV5-1 with TRBJ1-1; 7 nucleotides line up with TRBD1. V was pared by 3 bases and J by 5 bases, with 7 bases of the junction left unmatched. The germline V gene encodes CDR1 SGHRS and CDR2 YFSETQ. The CDR3 is 14 amino acids. CDR3 DNA sequence: TGCGCCAGCAGCTCACAGGGGTCGGGGACTGAAGCTTTCTTT. Encoded protein: CASSSQGSGTEAFF. The variable domain in full, with the rest retrieved from reference TRBV5-1 and TRBJ1-1, is KAGVTQTPRYLIKTRGQQVTLSCSPISGHRSVSWYQQTPGQGLQFLFEYFSETQRNKGNFPGRFSGRQFSNSRSEMNVSTLELGDSALYLCASSSQGSGTEAFFGQGTRLTVV.

The CDR3 region is CASSPAGQNTEAFF. The DNA of the CDR3 is TGTGCCAGCTCACCAGCAGGCCAGAACACTGAAGCTTTCTTT. This chain links TRBV18 with TRBJ1-1; no reliable D call. The ends were cut back, 2 bases at V and 1 base at J, with 8 bases in the middle. CDR1 and CDR2 (germline): KGHSH, LQKENI. CDR3 size: 14 residues. The variable domain in full, completed from reference TRBV18 and TRBJ1-1, reads NAGVMQNPRHLVRRRGQEARLRCSPMKGHSHVYWYRQLPEEGLKFMVYLQKENIIDESGMPKERFSAEFPKEGPSILRIQQVVRGDSAAYFCASSPAGQNTEAFFGQGTRLTVV.

The chain has TRBV7-9 and TRBJ2-3, with D possibly TRBD2 on 5 matching bases. This CDR3 has 13 amino acids. Germline CDR1 SEHNR, CDR2 FQNEAQ (reference sequence). V was trimmed by 5 bases and J by 7 bases, leaving 13 bases between them. The CDR3 region is CASSPTGKNTQYF. The CDR3 DNA reads TGTGCCAGCAGCCCCACGGGGAAGAATACGCAGTATTTT.

This chain connects TRBV11-2 to TRBJ2-2, with unresolved D. CDR1 is SGHAT and CDR2 is FQNNGV in the germline V gene. CDR3 length: 13 amino acids. The V end lost 2 bases, the J end lost 8 bases, and 9 bases lay between the germline ends. DNA for the CDR3: TGTGCCAGCAGCTTACAGCCCGGGGGGGAGCTGTTTTTT. Its protein product is CASSLQPGGELFF.

This chain joins TRBV11-3 and TRBJ2-3; 12 nucleotides line up with TRBD1. Germline trimming cut 4 bases from V and 4 bases from J; bases unmatched to any gene: 9. The CDR3 is 17 residues long. CDR1 and CDR2 from the germline V gene are SGHNT and YENEEA. CDR3 sequence: CASSSGTGGVGADTQYF. The CDR3 DNA sequence: TGTGCCAGCAGCTCAGGGACAGGGGGCGTCGGGGCAGATACGCAGTATTTT.

This chain uses TRBV2 with TRBJ1-5; no reliable D call. The CDR3 is made up of 15 amino acids. The V gene's germline CDR1 is SNHLY and CDR2 FYNNEI. V was trimmed by 7 bases and J by 2 bases, leaving 15 bases between them. CDR3 region: CASTAEISRNQPQHF. For the CDR3, the DNA is TGTGCCAGCACCGCGGAGATCAGTCGCAATCAGCCCCAGCATTTT. The whole variable domain, remainder taken from reference TRBV2 and TRBJ1-5, is EPEVTQTPSHQVTQMGQEVILRCVPISNHLYFYWYRQILGQKVEFLVSFYNNEISEKSEIFDDQFSVERPDGSNFTLKIRSTKLEDSAMYFCASTAEISRNQPQHFGDGTRLSIL.

This chain's CDR3 is CASSQVPGTGTGELFF. CDR3 sequence (DNA): TGCGCCAGCAGCCAAGTCCCCGGGACAGGAACCGGGGAGCTGTTTTTT. The chain couples TRBV4-3 to TRBJ2-2; TRBD1 matches at 8 bases. This CDR3 has 16 amino acids. The V segment lost 1 base and the J segment 5 bases; nucleotides outside the gene matches: 6. Germline V gives CDR1 LGHNA, CDR2 YSLEER.

This rearrangement joins TRBV7-3 to TRBJ1-1, with D perhaps TRBD1 (5 bases). CDR1 and CDR2 from the germline V gene are SGHTA and FQGTGA. V was cut by 0 bases and J by 4 bases, with 6 bases left in between. CDR3 size: 13 residues. The CDR3 nucleotides read TGTGCCAGCAGCTTAACGGGGGGCACTGAAGCTTTCTTT. Translating gives CASSLTGGTEAFF. The full variable domain, completed using reference TRBV7-3 and TRBJ1-1, is GAGVSQTPSNKVTEKGKYVELRCDPISGHTALYWYRQSLGQGPEFLIYFQGTGAADDSGLPNDRFFAVRPEGSVSTLKIQRTERGDSAVYLCASSLTGGTEAFFGQGTRLTVV.